Each of the 2 T cell receptor beta chains below was sequenced from the same sample in a study of cytomegalovirus exposure and HLA in healthy donors. Amplification used 60 Vbeta primers and 13 Jbeta primers. Sequencing was performed with immunoSEQ multiplex PCR; in TCRdb, only in-frame clones are kept and a portion is missing. The sample lists some 140,000 clones, 75% to 85% occurring once. The sequenced sample was PBMCs. The receptors were sampled from a woman aged 50 to 60 in good health and CMV-seropositive.

This sequence joins TRBV7-9 and TRBJ1-1, with 9 bases identical to TRBD1. The CDR3 contains 12 residues. J was trimmed by 8 bases and V by 5 bases; bases with no gene match: 3. Germline lookup yields CDR1 SEHNR and CDR2 FQNEAQ (reference sequence). Written as DNA, the CDR3 is TGTGCCAGCAGCCGGGACAGGGAGGAAGCTTTCTTT. This encodes CASSRDREEAFF.

Concerning this clone: This sample also contains other DNA sequences that code for the same CDR3. The chain recombines TRBV27 with TRBJ1-2; 7 bases are shared with TRBD1. The V segment lost 0 bases and the J segment 4 bases; nucleotides outside the gene matches: 2. There are 14 residues in the CDR3. Per the germline V gene, CDR1 is MNHEY and CDR2 is SMNVEV (reference sequence). CDR3 nucleotide sequence: TGTGCCAGCAGTTTATCGCCAGGGGGCTATGGCTACACCTTC. It yields the protein CASSLSPGGYGYTF.